The next 20 T cell receptor beta chains were all read from a single sample in a study of cytomegalovirus exposure and HLA in healthy donors. The PCR had 60 Vbeta and 13 Jbeta primers. The table came from immunoSEQ multiplex PCR; TCRdb's copy has only in-frame clones and leaves some out. The sample lists roughly 140,000 clones; 78% were seen once. The sample consisted of PBMCs. The receptors come from a female donor in good health and CMV-seronegative.

This clone was detected only once. The chain joins TRBV30 to TRBJ1-6; possibly TRBD1 for D (6 bases). CDR1 GTSNPN and CDR2 SVGIG come from the germline V gene (reference sequence). The CDR3 contains 15 residues. V lost 8 bases and J 2 bases, leaving 16 bases between the germline ends. CDR3 residues: CATREQGAYNSPLHF. The CDR3 bases are TGTGCCACGAGGGAACAGGGCGCCTATAATTCACCCCTCCACTTT.

This clone was detected a few times. The chain has TRBV6-6 and TRBJ2-7; 12 bases fit TRBD2. The CDR3 sequence is 15 residues long. CDR1 and CDR2 from the germline V gene are MNHNY and SVGAGI (reference sequence). After removal of 2 bases from V and 5 bases from J, the junction contained 4 bases not matched to a gene. CDR3 nucleotides: TGTGCCAGCAGTTACGGCACTAGCGGGAGGAACGAGCAGTACTTC. It encodes CASSYGTSGRNEQYF.

This CDR3 reads CATGEGQGTNYGYTF. As DNA, the CDR3 is TGTGCCACAGGGGAGGGACAGGGAACAAACTATGGCTACACCTTC. The rearrangement joins TRBV15 to TRBJ1-2; TRBD1 matches at 9 bases. Trimming cost V 9 bases and J 2 bases; bases outside gene matches: 10. Germline values: CDR1 LNHNV, CDR2 YYDKDF (reference sequence). CDR3 size: 15 residues.

The genes are TRBV9 and TRBJ1-3, with D possibly matching TRBD1 (5 bases). The CDR3 runs to 15 residues. Germline CDR1 is SGDLS and CDR2 is YYNGEE. V was cut by 4 bases and J by 0 bases, with 11 bases left in between. CDR3 amino acids: CASSPYDSSGNTIYF. CDR3 bases: TGTGCCAGCAGCCCATATGACAGCTCTGGAAACACCATATATTTT.

The rearrangement joins TRBV19 to TRBJ1-2; the match to TRBD1 covers 7 bases. CDR3 length: 14 residues. With 3 bases clipped from V and 4 bases from J, the junction kept 5 bases outside the gene matches. Germline assignment: CDR1 LNHDA and CDR2 SQIVND (reference sequence). Written as DNA, the CDR3 is TGTGCCAGTAGTATGGGACAGTCCTCCTATGGCTACACCTTC. Protein: CASSMGQSSYGYTF. The full variable domain, rest sourced from reference TRBV19 and TRBJ1-2, is DGGITQSPKYLFRKEGQNVTLSCEQNLNHDAMYWYRQDPGQGLRLIYYSQIVNDFQKGDIAEGYSVSREKKESFPLTVTSAQKNPTAFYLCASSMGQSSYGYTFGSGTRLTVV.

This clone showed up just once. This chain links TRBV13 with TRBJ2-1; D perhaps matches TRBD2 (6 bases). CDR1 and CDR2 from the germline V gene are PRHDT and FYEKMQ (reference sequence). The V gene lost 6 bases and the J gene lost 6 bases, with 15 bases spanning the gap. The CDR3 runs to 14 residues. The CDR3 region has the DNA TGTGCCAGCAGTCCGGGGACTCCCCTCAATGAGCAGTTCTTC. It yields the protein CASSPGTPLNEQFF.

The gene calls are TRBV5-1 and TRBJ2-1; the match to TRBD2 covers 13 bases. The CDR3 sequence is 15 residues long. Germline CDR1 SGHRS, CDR2 YFSETQ. Trimming removed 4 bases from V and 10 bases from J; junction bases left unmatched: 8. The CDR3 bases are TGCGCCAGCAGCCAGACTAGCGGGAGGACGAAGGAGCAGTTCTTC. It translates to CASSQTSGRTKEQFF.

The chain is built from TRBV9 and TRBJ2-3, with 10 bases matching TRBD2. The CDR3 covers 16 residues. Germline CDR1 reads SGDLS; CDR2 reads YYNGEE. The trim removed 0 bases at V and 8 bases at J, leaving 9 bases unmatched. The CDR3 reads CASSVGLAGAGGTQYF. The CDR3 region has the DNA TGTGCCAGCAGCGTAGGGCTAGCGGGGGCTGGGGGTACGCAGTATTTT.

The V gene is TRBV5-6, the J gene TRBJ1-2; D possibly corresponds to TRBD1 (6 bases). Trimming took off 5 bases at V and 1 base at J, with 18 bases between the two ends. The CDR3 is 16 amino acids. Germline lookup yields CDR1 SGHDT and CDR2 YYEEEE. Here the CDR3 reads CASRTMRGHLNYGYTF. The CDR3 nucleotides read TGTGCCAGCAGGACCATGAGGGGACACCTTAACTATGGCTACACCTTC.

V is TRBV4-1 and J is TRBJ2-5; D is perhaps TRBD2 (5 bases). The DNA end is a closer match to TRBJ2-7, so the J assignment may be wrong. Per the germline V gene, CDR1 is MGHRA and CDR2 is YSYEKL. This CDR3 contains 13 residues. As DNA, the CDR3 is TGCGCCAGCAGCCGTAGCGCATTAGACGAGCAGTACTTC. It translates to CASSRSALDEQYF.

The gene calls are TRBV5-1 and TRBJ1-2; no clear D. V was clipped by 1 base and J by 7 bases, with 14 bases between them. Germline V gene data show CDR1 as SGHRS and CDR2 as YFSETQ. The CDR3 consists of 14 residues. For the CDR3, the DNA is TGCGCCAGCAGCTTGCAGGTCCTCGGCGCTGGCTACACCTTC. It translates to CASSLQVLGAGYTF.

Note on this clone: Germline is not matched at one junction end, which may reflect a read error. The rearrangement joins TRBV7-9 to TRBJ2-7, with 11 bases fitting TRBD2. Germline V lookup: CDR1 SEHNR, CDR2 FQNEAQ (reference sequence). The CDR3 runs 16 residues. Here the CDR3 reads CSSSFHLGLAGYEQYF. CDR3 in DNA: TGTTCCAGCAGCTTTCATCTAGGACTAGCGGGCTACGAGCAGTACTTC.

This clone was observed a single time. The chain couples TRBV5-1 to TRBJ1-4, with D possibly TRBD1 on 5 matching bases. The germline V gene has CDR1 SGHRS and CDR2 YFSETQ. The ends were cut back, 0 bases at V and 7 bases at J, with 13 bases in the middle. The CDR3 loop spans 15 amino acids. The CDR3 bases are TGCGCCAGCAGCTTGGAGTTGGGGCTGAGTGAAAAACTGTTTTTT. It is translated as CASSLELGLSEKLFF.

The chain employs TRBV2 and TRBJ2-7, with 7 positions matching TRBD1. Germline CDR1 reads SNHLY; CDR2 reads FYNNEI. Losses at the gene ends were 6 bases for V and 0 bases for J; bases not matched to a gene: 8. The CDR3 totals 15 residues. The CDR3 nucleotides are TGTGCCAGCAGGGGGGACAGAGCCCCCTCCTACGAGCAGTACTTC. Protein product: CASRGDRAPSYEQYF.

The chain uses TRBV5-1 and TRBJ2-1; 11 bases fit TRBD2. With V trimmed by 7 bases and J by 7 bases, 16 bases remained unmatched. The CDR3 extends over 17 amino acids. CDR1 and CDR2 (germline): SGHRS, YFSETQ. The CDR3 here is CASSRLAGGRSGNEQFF. CDR3 nucleotide sequence: TGCGCCAGCTCGCGCCTAGCGGGAGGCCGATCCGGGAATGAGCAGTTCTTC. Full variable domain (outside the CDR3, taken from reference TRBV5-1 and TRBJ2-1): KAGVTQTPRYLIKTRGQQVTLSCSPISGHRSVSWYQQTPGQGLQFLFEYFSETQRNKGNFPGRFSGRQFSNSRSEMNVSTLELGDSALYLCASSRLAGGRSGNEQFFGPGTRLTVL.

This clone appeared once. V and J are TRBV7-9 and TRBJ1-2, with 9 bases fitting TRBD1. Per germline, CDR1 SEHNR and CDR2 FQNEAQ (reference sequence). The V and J ends lost 1 base and 6 bases, in that order; junction bases with no gene match: 3. The CDR3 has 14 residues. CDR3 residues: CASSLDRGHDGYTF. CDR3 DNA sequence: TGTGCCAGCAGCTTAGACAGGGGGCACGATGGCTACACCTTC.

This chain uses TRBV6-1 with TRBJ1-4; 7 positions agree with TRBD1. Germline values: CDR1 MNHNS, CDR2 SASEGT. The CDR3 has 14 residues. The junction had 7 bases not matched to a gene; V was cut back by 7 bases and J by 5 bases. The CDR3 protein is CASTRTGGNEKLFF. As DNA, the CDR3 is TGTGCCAGCACCCGGACAGGAGGGAATGAAAAACTGTTTTTT.

The V and J genes are TRBV5-1 and TRBJ1-1, with D perhaps matching TRBD1 (5 bases). V lost 4 bases, J lost 6 bases, and 16 bases lay in between. The CDR3 is made up of 14 amino acids. CDR1 is SGHRS and CDR2 is YFSETQ in the germline V gene. DNA for the CDR3: TGCGCCAGCAGCCTCTCGGGCAGCAGGGCTGAAGCTTTCTTT. Its protein product is CASSLSGSRAEAFF.

The chain combines TRBV6-6 with TRBJ1-1; 10 nucleotides agree with TRBD1. CDR3 size: 14 residues. Germline V lookup: CDR1 MNHNY, CDR2 SVGAGI (reference sequence). The junction had 4 bases not matched to a gene; V was cut back by 2 bases and J by 7 bases. CDR3 nucleotide sequence: TGTGCCAGCAGTTACGGACAGGGGGTGAGTGAAGCTTTCTTT. Protein: CASSYGQGVSEAFF.

The V gene is TRBV5-4, the J gene TRBJ2-2; possibly TRBD1 for D (6 bases). This CDR3 has 12 residues. In germline, CDR1 is SGHNT, CDR2 YYREEE (reference sequence). Trimming took off 3 bases at V and 8 bases at J, with 8 bases between the two ends. The CDR3 region is CASSSTGGELFF. As DNA, the CDR3 is TGTGCCAGCAGCTCTACAGGGGGGGAGCTGTTTTTT.